The present TCR beta chain was sequenced within a study of T cell responses to AZD1222 COVID-19 vaccine. With respect to this clone: Its antigen remains unknown.

Repertoires were generated with immunoSEQ multiplex PCR, while TCRdb's copy carries only in-frame clones and drops some. The repertoire includes approximately 140,000 clones, 75% to 95% of them detected once, and approximately 3% sits in the top ten. Germline CDR1 reads SGHDT; CDR2 reads YYEEEE. The CDR3 covers 14 residues. V was shortened by 4 bases and J by 3 bases, with 11 bases between the two germline ends. Study-level points and caveats: Across spike, vaccine-associated CD4 TCRs were found, dominant at 160-218 and 743-854. Clonal diversity was possibly underestimated; the donors were predominantly white British and more often female.

This clonotype originated in an adult in good health. This rearrangement joins TRBV5-6 to TRBJ1-5; D is unresolved. Sequencing was performed on peripheral blood, taken on day 0 of AZD1222 vaccination. The CDR3 reads CASSPRGYNQPQHF. CDR3 in DNA: TGTGCCAGCAGCCCTCGGGGTTACAATCAGCCCCAGCATTTT.